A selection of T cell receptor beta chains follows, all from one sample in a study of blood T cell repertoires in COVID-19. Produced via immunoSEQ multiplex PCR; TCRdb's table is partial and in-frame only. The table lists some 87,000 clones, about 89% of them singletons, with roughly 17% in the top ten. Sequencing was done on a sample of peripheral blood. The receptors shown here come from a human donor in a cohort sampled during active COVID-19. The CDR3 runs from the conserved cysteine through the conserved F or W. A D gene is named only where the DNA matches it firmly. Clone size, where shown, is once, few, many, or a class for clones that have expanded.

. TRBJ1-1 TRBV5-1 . CASSQILMNTEAFF TGCGCCAGCAGCCAGATACTAATGAACACTGAAGCTTTCTTT
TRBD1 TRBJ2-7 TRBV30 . CAWDRNRGYEQYF TGTGCCTGGGACCGGAACAGGGGGTACGAGCAGTACTTC
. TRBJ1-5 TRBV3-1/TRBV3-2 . CASSQAVRSQPQHF TGTGCCAGCAGCCAAGCGGTGCGTAGTCAGCCCCAGCATTTT
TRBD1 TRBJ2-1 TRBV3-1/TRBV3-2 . CASSHRDRVGNEQFF TGTGCCAGCAGCCATCGGGACAGGGTAGGGAATGAGCAGTTCTTC
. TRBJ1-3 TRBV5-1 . CASSSQSSGNTIYF TGCGCCAGCAGCTCACAGAGCTCTGGAAACACCATATATTTT
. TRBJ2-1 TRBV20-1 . CSASFSFPLREQFF TGCAGTGCTAGTTTTTCATTTCCCCTCCGGGAGCAGTTCTTC
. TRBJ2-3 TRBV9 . CASSPAGTVTDTQYF TGTGCCAGCAGCCCAGCGGGCACTGTCACAGATACGCAGTATTTT
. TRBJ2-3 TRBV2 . CATGLLLHTDTQYF TGTGCCACGGGACTTCTCCTTCACACAGATACGCAGTATTTT
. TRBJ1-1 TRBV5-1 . CASSVQGSTEAFF TGCGCCAGCAGCGTGCAGGGGAGCACTGAAGCTTTCTTT
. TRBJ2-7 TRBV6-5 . CASSNPGTYEQYF TGTGCCAGCAGTAATCCCGGGACCTACGAGCAGTACTTC
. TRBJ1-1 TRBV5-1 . CASSPADGTEAFF TGCGCCAGCAGCCCAGCGGACGGCACTGAAGCTTTCTTT
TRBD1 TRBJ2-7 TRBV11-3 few CASSPGQGHEWSYEQYF TGTGCCAGCAGCCCGGGACAGGGGCACGAGTGGTCCTACGAGCAGTACTTC
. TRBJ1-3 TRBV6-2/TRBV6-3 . CASSFRGNTIYF TGTGCCAGCAGTTTCAGGGGTAACACCATATATTTT
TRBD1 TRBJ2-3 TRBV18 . CASSRRDRGTDTQYF TGTGCCAGCTCACGCCGGGACAGGGGGACAGATACGCAGTATTTT
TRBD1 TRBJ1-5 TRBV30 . CAWRGQFNQPQHF TGTGCCTGGCGGGGACAGTTCAATCAGCCCCAGCATTTT
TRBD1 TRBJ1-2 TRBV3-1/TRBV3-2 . CASSQEAGGARGYTF TGTGCCAGCAGCCAAGAGGCAGGGGGCGCGCGGGGCTACACCTTC
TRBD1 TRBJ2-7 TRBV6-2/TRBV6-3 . CASSYPTGFRAYEQYF TGTGCCAGCAGTTACCCGACAGGGTTCCGCGCCTACGAGCAGTACTTC
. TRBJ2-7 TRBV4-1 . CASSLDSYEQYF TGCGCCAGCAGCCTCGACAGCTACGAGCAGTACTTC
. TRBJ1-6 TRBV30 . CAWSVQAAKNSPLHF TGTGCCTGGAGTGTACAAGCAGCGAAAAATTCACCCCTCCACTTT
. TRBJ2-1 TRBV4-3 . CASSHQKYEQFF TGCGCCAGCAGCCACCAGAAGTATGAGCAGTTCTTC
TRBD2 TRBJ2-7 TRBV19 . CASSIAGLGDEQYF TGTGCCAGTAGTATAGCTGGACTAGGGGACGAGCAGTACTTC
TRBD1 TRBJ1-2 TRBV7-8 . CASSLGQGAGGYTF TGTGCCAGCAGCTTAGGACAGGGGGCGGGTGGCTACACCTTC
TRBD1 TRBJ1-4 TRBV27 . CASSPRDRDEKLFF TGTGCCAGCAGTCCCCGGGACAGAGATGAAAAACTGTTTTTT
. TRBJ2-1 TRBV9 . CASSVVEGGPYNEQFF TGTGCCAGCAGCGTAGTTGAGGGGGGGCCCTACAATGAGCAGTTCTTC
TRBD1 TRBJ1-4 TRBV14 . CASSEGQSKGEKLFF TGTGCCAGCAGCGAGGGACAGTCCAAAGGGGAAAAACTGTTTTTT
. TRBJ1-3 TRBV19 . CASSFGGTGNTIYF TGTGCCAGTAGTTTTGGGGGCACTGGAAACACCATATATTTT
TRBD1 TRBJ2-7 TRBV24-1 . CATRQGNYEQYF TGTGCCACCAGACAGGGGAACTACGAGCAGTACTTC
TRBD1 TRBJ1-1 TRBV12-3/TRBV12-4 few CASNSGGTEAFF TGTGCCAGCAACTCAGGGGGTACTGAAGCTTTCTTT
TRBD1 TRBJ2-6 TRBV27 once CASSLWDRGGGANVLTF TGTGCCAGCAGTTTATGGGACAGGGGTGGTGGGGCCAACGTCCTGACTTTC
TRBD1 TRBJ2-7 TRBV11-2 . CASSPDPSDRLAYEQYF TGTGCCAGCAGCCCCGATCCCTCGGACAGGTTGGCGTACGAGCAGTACTTC